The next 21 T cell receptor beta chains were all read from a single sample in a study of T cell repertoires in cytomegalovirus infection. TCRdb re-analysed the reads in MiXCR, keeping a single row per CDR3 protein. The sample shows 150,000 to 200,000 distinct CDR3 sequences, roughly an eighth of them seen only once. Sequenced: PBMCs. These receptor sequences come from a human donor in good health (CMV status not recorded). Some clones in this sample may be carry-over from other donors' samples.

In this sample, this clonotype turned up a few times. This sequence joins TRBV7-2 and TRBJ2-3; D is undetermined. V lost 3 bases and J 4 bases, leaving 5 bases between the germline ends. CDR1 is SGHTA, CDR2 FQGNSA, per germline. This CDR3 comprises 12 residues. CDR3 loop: CASSFGSDTQYF. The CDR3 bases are TGTGCCAGCAGCTTTGGGTCAGATACGCAGTATTTT.

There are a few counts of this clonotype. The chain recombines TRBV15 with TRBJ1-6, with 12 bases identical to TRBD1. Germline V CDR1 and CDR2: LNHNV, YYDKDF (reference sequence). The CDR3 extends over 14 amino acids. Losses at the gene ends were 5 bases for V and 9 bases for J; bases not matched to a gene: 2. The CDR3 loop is CATSGDRGPSPLHF. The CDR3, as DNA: TGTGCCACCAGCGGGGACAGGGGGCCTTCACCCCTCCACTTT.

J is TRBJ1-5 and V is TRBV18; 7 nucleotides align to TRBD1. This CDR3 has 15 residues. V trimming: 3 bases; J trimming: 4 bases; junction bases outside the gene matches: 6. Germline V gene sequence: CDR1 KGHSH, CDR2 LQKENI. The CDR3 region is CASSPAGTDNQPQHF. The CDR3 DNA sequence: TGTGCCAGCTCACCGGCCGGGACAGATAATCAGCCCCAGCATTTT.

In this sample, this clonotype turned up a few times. The CDR3 is CAISTYYEQYF. The CDR3 nucleotides read TGTGCCATTTCGACCTATTACGAGCAGTACTTC. V is TRBV28 and J is TRBJ2-7; D is undetermined. Germline V gives CDR1 MDHEN, CDR2 SYDVKM. This CDR3 is built from 11 residues. Trimming shortened V by 10 bases and J by 4 bases, and 11 bases separated the two germline ends.

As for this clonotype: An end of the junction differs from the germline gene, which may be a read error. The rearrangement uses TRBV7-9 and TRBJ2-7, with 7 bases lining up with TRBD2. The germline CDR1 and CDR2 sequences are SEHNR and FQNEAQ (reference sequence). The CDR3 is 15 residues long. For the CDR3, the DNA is TGTGCCAGCGGCTTCGGGGGGTATAGCTCCTACGAGCAGTACTTC. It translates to CASGFGGYSSYEQYF.

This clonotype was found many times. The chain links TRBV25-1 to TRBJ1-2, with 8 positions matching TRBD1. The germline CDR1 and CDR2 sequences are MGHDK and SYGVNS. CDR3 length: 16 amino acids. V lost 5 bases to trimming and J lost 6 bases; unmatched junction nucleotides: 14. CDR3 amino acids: CASSYHRTGTEDGYTF. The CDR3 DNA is TGTGCCAGCAGTTATCACCGGACAGGGACTGAGGATGGCTACACCTTC.

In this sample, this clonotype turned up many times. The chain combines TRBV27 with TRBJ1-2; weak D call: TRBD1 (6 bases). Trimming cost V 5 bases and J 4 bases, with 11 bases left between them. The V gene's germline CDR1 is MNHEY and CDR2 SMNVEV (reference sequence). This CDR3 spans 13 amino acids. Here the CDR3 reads CASSHGQSYGYTF. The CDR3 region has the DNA TGTGCCAGCAGTCACGGACAGAGCTATGGCTACACCTTC.

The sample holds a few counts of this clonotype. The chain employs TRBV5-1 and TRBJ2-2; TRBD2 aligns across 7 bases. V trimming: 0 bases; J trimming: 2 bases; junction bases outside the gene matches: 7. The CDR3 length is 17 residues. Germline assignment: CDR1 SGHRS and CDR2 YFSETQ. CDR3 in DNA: TGCGCCAGCAGCTTGGTATCCCTAGCGGCAAACACCGGGGAGCTGTTTTTT. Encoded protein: CASSLVSLAANTGELFF.

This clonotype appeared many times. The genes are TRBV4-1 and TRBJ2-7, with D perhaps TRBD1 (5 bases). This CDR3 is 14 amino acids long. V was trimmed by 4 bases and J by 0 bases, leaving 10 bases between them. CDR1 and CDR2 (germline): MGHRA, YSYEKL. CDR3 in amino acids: CASSPRTPSYEQYF. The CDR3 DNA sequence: TGCGCCAGCAGCCCCCGGACACCCTCCTACGAGCAGTACTTC.

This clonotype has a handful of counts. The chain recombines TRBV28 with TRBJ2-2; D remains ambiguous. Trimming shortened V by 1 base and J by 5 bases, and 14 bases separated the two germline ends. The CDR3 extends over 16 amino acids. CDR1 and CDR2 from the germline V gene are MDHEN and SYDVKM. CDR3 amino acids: CASSLSGLEVTGELFF. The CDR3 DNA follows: TGTGCCAGCAGTTTATCTGGCCTAGAGGTAACCGGGGAGCTGTTTTTT.

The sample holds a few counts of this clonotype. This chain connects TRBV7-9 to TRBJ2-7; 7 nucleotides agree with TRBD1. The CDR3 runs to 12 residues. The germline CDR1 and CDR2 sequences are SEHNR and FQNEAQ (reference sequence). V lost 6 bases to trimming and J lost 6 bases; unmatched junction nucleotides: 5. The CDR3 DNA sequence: TGTGCCAGCAGGCCACAGGGGAGCGAGCAGTACTTC. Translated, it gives CASRPQGSEQYF.

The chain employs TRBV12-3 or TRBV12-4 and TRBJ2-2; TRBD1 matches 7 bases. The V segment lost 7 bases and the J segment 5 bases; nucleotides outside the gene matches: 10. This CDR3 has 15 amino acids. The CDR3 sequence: CASTLGTAGTGELFF. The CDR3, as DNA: TGTGCCAGCACCTTGGGGACAGCAGGAACCGGGGAGCTGTTTTTT.

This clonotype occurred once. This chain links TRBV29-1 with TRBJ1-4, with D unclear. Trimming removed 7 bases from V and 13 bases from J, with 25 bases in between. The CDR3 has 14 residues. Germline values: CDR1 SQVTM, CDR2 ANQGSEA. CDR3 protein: CSAISGPQMKGLFF. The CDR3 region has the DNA TGCAGCGCCATCTCGGGTCCCCAAATGAAAGGACTGTTTTTT.

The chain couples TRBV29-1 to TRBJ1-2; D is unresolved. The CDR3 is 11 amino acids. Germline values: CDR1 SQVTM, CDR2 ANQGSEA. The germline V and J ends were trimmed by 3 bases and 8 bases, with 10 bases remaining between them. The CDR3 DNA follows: TGCAGCGTTGATGCCAGAGGGGGCTACACCTTC. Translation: CSVDARGGYTF.

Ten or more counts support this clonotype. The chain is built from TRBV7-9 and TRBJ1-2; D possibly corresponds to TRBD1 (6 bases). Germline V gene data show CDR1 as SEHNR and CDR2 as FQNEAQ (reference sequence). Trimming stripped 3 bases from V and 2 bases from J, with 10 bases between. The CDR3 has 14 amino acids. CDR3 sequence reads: CASSFGGQNYGYTF. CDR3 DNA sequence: TGTGCCAGCAGCTTTGGGGGACAAAACTATGGCTACACCTTC.

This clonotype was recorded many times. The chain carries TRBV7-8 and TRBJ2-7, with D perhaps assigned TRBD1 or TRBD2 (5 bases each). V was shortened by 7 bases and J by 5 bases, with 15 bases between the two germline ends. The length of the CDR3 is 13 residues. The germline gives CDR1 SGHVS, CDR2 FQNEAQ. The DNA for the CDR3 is TGTGCCAGCACTGGGACGAGGGCAGACGAGCAGTACTTC. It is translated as CASTGTRADEQYF.

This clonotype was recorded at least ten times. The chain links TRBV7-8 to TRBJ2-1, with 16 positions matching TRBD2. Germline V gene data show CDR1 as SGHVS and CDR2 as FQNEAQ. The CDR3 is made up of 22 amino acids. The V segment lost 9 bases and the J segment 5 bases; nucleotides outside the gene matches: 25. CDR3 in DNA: TGTGCCAGTATCGGGGGACTAGCGGGAGGGCCGGTGGCCCCAAGGTCGGACAATGAGCAGTTCTTC. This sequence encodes CASIGGLAGGPVAPRSDNEQFF.

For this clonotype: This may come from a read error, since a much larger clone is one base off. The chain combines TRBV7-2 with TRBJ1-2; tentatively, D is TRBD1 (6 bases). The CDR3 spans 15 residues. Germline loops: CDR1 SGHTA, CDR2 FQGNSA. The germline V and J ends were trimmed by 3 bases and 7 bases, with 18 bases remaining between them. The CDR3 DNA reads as TGTGCCAGCAGCTTGGGGAACGGGGGCCTCTCTGGCTACACCTTC. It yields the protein CASSLGNGGLSGYTF.

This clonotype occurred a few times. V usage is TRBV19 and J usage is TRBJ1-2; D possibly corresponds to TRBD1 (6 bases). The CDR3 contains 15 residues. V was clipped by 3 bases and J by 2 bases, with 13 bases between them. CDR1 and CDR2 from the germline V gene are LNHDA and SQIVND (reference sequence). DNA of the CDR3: TGTGCCAGTAGTATCCCCCGGACAGACAACTATGGCTACACCTTC. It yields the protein CASSIPRTDNYGYTF.

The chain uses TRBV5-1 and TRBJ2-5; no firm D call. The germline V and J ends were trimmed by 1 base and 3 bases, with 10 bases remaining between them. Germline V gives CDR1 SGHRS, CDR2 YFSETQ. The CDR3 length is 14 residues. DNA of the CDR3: TGCGCCAGCAGCTTGTCCGGACCCAAAGAGACCCAGTACTTC. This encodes CASSLSGPKETQYF.

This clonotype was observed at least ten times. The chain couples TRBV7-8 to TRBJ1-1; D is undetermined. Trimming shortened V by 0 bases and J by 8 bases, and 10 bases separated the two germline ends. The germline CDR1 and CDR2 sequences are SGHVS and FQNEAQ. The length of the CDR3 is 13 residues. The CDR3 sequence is CASSLAGRLEAFF. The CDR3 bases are TGTGCCAGCAGCTTAGCGGGGAGATTGGAAGCTTTCTTT.